This T cell receptor (beta chain) was found in a study of shared clonotypes between healthy human individuals. The V end lost 4 bases, the J end lost 5 bases, and 17 bases lay between the germline ends. From germline, CDR1 is ENHRY and CDR2 SYGVKD. This CDR3 has 15 amino acids. Every subset had its genomic DNA shared out evenly among several immunoSEQ plates. TCRdb keeps only in-frame clones here, not all; method: immunoSEQ multiplex PCR. Of about 980,000 clones in the sample, over 60% are singletons; the top ten hold approximately 1.5%. Study-level findings and limits: Generally, naive subsets (rather than memory subsets) showed larger estimated richness.

Points on this clone: Its antigen is still unknown.

All the donors were Caucasian adults who lived in Nashville, Tennessee. The sequenced material came from memory CD4+ T cells sorted from blood. Subset noted: CD45RA-negative fraction. The chain links TRBV10-3 to TRBJ1-2; D is possibly TRBD1 (5 bases). The source of this sequence is a man aged 18 to 30 in good health. The CDR3 protein is CAISGGPGTSYGYTF. In DNA, the CDR3 is TGTGCCATCAGTGGGGGACCGGGGACCTCTTATGGCTACACCTTC.